This TCR beta chain came from a study of T-cell reconstitution after alpha-beta-depleted transplantation in children. This clonotype was seen at least ten times. Its target is not known. Germline assignment: CDR1 SNHLY and CDR2 FYNNEI. The CDR3 spans 12 residues. The germline V and J ends were trimmed by 2 bases and 4 bases, with 5 bases remaining between them. It was with unique molecular identifiers that the TCRbeta library was prepared. TCRdb used MiXCR to reprocess the PCR reads, holding one entry per CDR3 protein. The table includes tens of thousands of distinct CDR3 sequences, over 4.5% detected once. Study-level points and caveats: As was reported, about two months after transplant, alpha-beta T cells came from several hundred expanded graft clones.

The specimen was PBMCs, mostly from graft donor cells, collected 60 days after TCRalphabeta/CD19-depleted stem cell transplant. The source of this sequence is a female patient between 2 and 10 years old who had a stem cell transplant for aplastic anemia, so the T cells may come from the graft donor. The chain couples TRBV2 to TRBJ1-2; unclear D gene. For the CDR3, the DNA is TGTGCCAGCAGTGAACTAGGCTATGGCTACACCTTC. Its protein product is CASSELGYGYTF.